Below, 6 T cell receptor beta chains from the same sample are listed, as sequenced in a study of OX40 agonist ivuxolimab in advanced cancers. Measured with immunoSEQ multiplex PCR; TCRdb has only the in-frame clones, and not every one. The table has around 53,000 clones, 85% seen once. Specimen: CD4+ or CD8+ T cells sorted from blood, collected in a trial of the OX40 agonist ivuxolimab. These receptors all come from an adult with an advanced solid tumor such as melanoma, head and neck, liver or kidney cancer.

The V call is TRBV7-2, the J call TRBJ2-5; 9 positions match TRBD2. CDR1 SGHTA and CDR2 FQGNSA come from the germline V gene. The ends lost 2 bases at V and 1 base at J; junction bases unmatched: 5. CDR3 size: 16 residues. The DNA of the CDR3 is TGTGCCAGCAGCTTACGTCTAGCGGGGTCCCAAGAGACCCAGTACTTC. Protein: CASSLRLAGSQETQYF.

The J gene is TRBJ1-5, the V gene TRBV11-1, with no clear D. V gave up 1 base and J gave up 2 bases, with 6 bases separating them. This CDR3 is built from 14 residues. Germline CDR1 SGHAT, CDR2 FQDESV (reference sequence). The DNA of the CDR3 is TGTGCCAGCAGCTTAGTAGTAGGCAATCAGCCCCAGCATTTT. The encoded protein is CASSLVVGNQPQHF.

V and J are TRBV7-9 and TRBJ2-5; D uncertain. With 1 base removed from V and 5 bases from J, the gap between germline ends came to 8 bases. The CDR3 has 13 residues. Per germline, CDR1 SEHNR and CDR2 FQNEAQ (reference sequence). The CDR3 nucleotides read TGTGCCAGCAGCTTAGTGTCGACGGAGACCCAGTACTTC. It encodes CASSLVSTETQYF.

This clone was counted a few times. This rearrangement joins TRBV11-2 to TRBJ2-7; D unclear. This CDR3 comprises 11 residues. V was clipped by 6 bases and J by 3 bases, with 6 bases between them. The germline gives CDR1 SGHAT, CDR2 FQNNGV. The CDR3 reads CASSSLYEQYF. The CDR3 nucleotides are TGTGCCAGCAGTTCTCTCTACGAGCAGTACTTC.

CDR3: CASAPGQGMETQYF. For the CDR3, the DNA is TGTGCCAGCGCTCCGGGACAGGGGATGGAGACCCAGTACTTC. This sequence joins TRBV2 and TRBJ2-5, with 10 bases fitting TRBD1. The germline V gene has CDR1 SNHLY and CDR2 FYNNEI. Unmatched junction bases numbered 8, after V lost 8 bases and J lost 5 bases. The CDR3 consists of 14 residues.

The chain employs TRBV5-8 and TRBJ2-7; TRBD1 aligns across 7 bases. Germline V gene sequence: CDR1 SGHTS, CDR2 YDEGEE. The V gene end was trimmed by 4 bases and the J gene end by 2 bases; junction bases not matched to a gene: 9. The CDR3 loop spans 15 amino acids. This CDR3 reads CASSRWTGITYEQYF. The CDR3 DNA sequence: TGTGCCAGCAGCCGATGGACAGGTATAACCTACGAGCAGTACTTC.